Sequencing of this T cell receptor beta chain was carried out in a study of radiation and T cells in renal cell carcinoma. The CDR3 loop spans 11 amino acids. Germline V gene lookup returns CDR1 SNHLY and CDR2 FYNNEI. Trimming left V 4 bases short and J 8 bases short, with 5 bases between. The time point here: blood 4 weeks post-SBRT, at nephrectomy. Treatment indicated: 15 Gy SBRT to primary tumor, nephrectomy 4 weeks later. TCRdb keeps only in-frame clones here, not all; method: immunoSEQ multiplex PCR. This table has about 76,000 clones, 70% to 90% appearing once. The V and J genes are TRBV2 and TRBJ1-4; no reliable D call. The sample consisted of blood, taken from a patient whose treatment included radiotherapy and nephrectomy. The clonotype was recovered from a woman aged 70-85 years with renal cell carcinoma. This CDR3 is CASSVEEKLFF. The CDR3 region has the DNA TGTGCCAGCAGTGTCGAGGAAAAACTGTTTTTT. The whole variable domain, remainder taken from reference TRBV2 and TRBJ1-4, is EPEVTQTPSHQVTQMGQEVILRCVPISNHLYFYWYRQILGQKVEFLVSFYNNEISEKSEIFDDQFSVERPDGSNFTLKIRSTKLEDSAMYFCASSVEEKLFFGSGTQLSVL.